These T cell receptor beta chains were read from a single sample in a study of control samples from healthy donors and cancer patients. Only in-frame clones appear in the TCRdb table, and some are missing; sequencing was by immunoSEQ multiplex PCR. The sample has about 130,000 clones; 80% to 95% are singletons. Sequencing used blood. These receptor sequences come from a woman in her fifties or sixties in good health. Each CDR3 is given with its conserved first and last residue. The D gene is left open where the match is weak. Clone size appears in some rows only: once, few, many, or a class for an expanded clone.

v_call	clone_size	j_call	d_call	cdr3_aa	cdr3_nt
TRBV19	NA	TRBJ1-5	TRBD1	CASCRTGSNQPQHF	TGTGCCAGTTGCCGGACAGGGAGCAATCAGCCCCAGCATTTT
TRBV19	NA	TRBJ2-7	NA	CASSKQLTSYEQYF	TGTGCCAGTAGTAAACAGCTCACCTCCTACGAGCAGTACTTC
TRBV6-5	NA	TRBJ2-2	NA	CASTQGRLNTGELFF	TGTGCCAGCACCCAGGGACGGTTGAACACCGGGGAGCTGTTTTTT
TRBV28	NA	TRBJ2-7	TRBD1	CASTRDSYYEQYF	TGTGCCAGCACGAGGGACAGCTACTACGAGCAGTACTTC
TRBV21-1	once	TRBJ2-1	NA	CASILKRGLLGSYNEQFF	TGTGCCAGCATATTAAAAAGGGGTTTACTGGGGTCCTACAATGAGCAGTTCTTC
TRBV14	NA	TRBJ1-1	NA	CASSRGRMNTEAFF	TGTGCCAGCAGCCGAGGCCGAATGAACACTGAAGCTTTCTTT
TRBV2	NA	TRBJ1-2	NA	CASRKRTDLINYGYTF	TGTGCCAGCAGGAAAAGGACGGATTTAATTAACTATGGCTACACCTTC
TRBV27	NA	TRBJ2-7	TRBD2	CASSRSPSGSTYEQYF	TGTGCCAGCAGTCGATCGCCTAGCGGGTCTACCTACGAGCAGTACTTC
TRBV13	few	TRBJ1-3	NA	CASSLAAVGNTIYF	TGTGCCAGCAGCTTAGCGGCAGTTGGAAACACCATATATTTT
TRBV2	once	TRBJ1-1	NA	CASSVMNTEAFF	TGTGCCAGCAGTGTGATGAACACTGAAGCTTTCTTT
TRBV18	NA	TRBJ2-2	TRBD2	CASSPFPSGVDTGELFF	TGTGCCAGCTCACCCTTCCCTAGCGGGGTAGACACCGGGGAGCTGTTTTTT
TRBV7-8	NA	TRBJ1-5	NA	CASSLSQGGQPQHF	TGTGCCAGCAGCTTAAGCCAGGGTGGGCAGCCCCAGCATTTT
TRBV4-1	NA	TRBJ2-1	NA	CASSPPSYNEQFF	TGCGCCAGCAGCCCTCCGAGCTACAATGAGCAGTTCTTC
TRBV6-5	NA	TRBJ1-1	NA	CASSYFSAASEAFF	TGTGCCAGCAGTTACTTCTCGGCCGCGTCTGAAGCTTTCTTT
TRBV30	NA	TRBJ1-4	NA	CAWSEERKLFF	TGTGCCTGGAGTGAAGAAAGGAAACTGTTTTTT
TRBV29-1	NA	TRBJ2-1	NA	CSTEAGKQFF	TGCAGCACTGAGGCGGGAAAACAGTTCTTC
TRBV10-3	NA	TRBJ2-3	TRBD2	CAISELGGTDTQYF	TGTGCCATCAGTGAGTTGGGGGGGACAGATACGCAGTATTTT
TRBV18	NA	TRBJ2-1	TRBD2	CASSPRPSGVNNNEQFF	TGTGCCAGCTCACCACGACCTAGCGGGGTGAACAACAATGAGCAGTTCTTC
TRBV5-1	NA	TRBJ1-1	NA	CASSQSRIGSGRNTEAFF	TGCGCCAGCAGCCAGTCAAGAATTGGGTCGGGACGTAACACTGAAGCTTTCTTT
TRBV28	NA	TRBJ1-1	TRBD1	CASVQGAMNTEAFF	TGTGCCAGCGTACAGGGGGCGATGAACACTGAAGCTTTCTTT
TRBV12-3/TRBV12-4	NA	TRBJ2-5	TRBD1	CASSKGARETQYF	TGTGCCAGCAGCAAGGGGGCTCGGGAGACCCAGTACTTC
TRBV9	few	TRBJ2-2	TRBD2	CASSELAVDGELFF	TGTGCCAGCAGCGAGCTAGCGGTTGACGGGGAGCTGTTTTTT
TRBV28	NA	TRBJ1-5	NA	CASSLRRGNQPQHF	TGTGCCAGCAGTTTACGGCGGGGCAATCAGCCCCAGCATTTT
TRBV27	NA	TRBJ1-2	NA	CASSLLGRNYGYTF	TGTGCCAGCAGCCTCCTGGGGAGGAACTATGGCTACACCTTC
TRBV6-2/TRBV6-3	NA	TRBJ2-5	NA	CASSYSPDMGFRETQYF	TGTGCCAGCAGTTACTCGCCGGACATGGGTTTTCGGGAGACCCAGTACTTC
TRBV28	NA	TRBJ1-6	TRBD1	CASSRLGDRDGSPLHF	TGTGCCAGCAGCAGGCTTGGGGACAGGGATGGTTCACCCCTCCACTTT
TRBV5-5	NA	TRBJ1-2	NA	CASSLEGIVNYGYTF	TGTGCCAGCAGCTTGGAAGGGATCGTTAACTATGGCTACACCTTC
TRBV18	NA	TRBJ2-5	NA	CASSKAYQETQYF	TGTGCCAGCTCTAAAGCTTACCAAGAGACCCAGTACTTC
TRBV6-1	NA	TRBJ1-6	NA	CASSDRFIGEISGNSPLHF	TGTGCCAGCAGTGATCGGTTTATCGGGGAAATCTCGGGTAATTCACCCCTCCACTTT
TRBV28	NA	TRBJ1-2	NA	CASSTGNGYTF	TGTGCCAGCAGTACAGGGAATGGCTACACCTTC
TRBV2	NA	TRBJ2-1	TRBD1	CAITTTGGSEQFF	TGTGCCATTACGACGACAGGGGGCTCTGAGCAGTTCTTC
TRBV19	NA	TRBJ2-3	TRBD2	CASSDNIAGPQYF	TGTGCCAGTAGTGATAATATAGCGGGCCCGCAGTATTTT
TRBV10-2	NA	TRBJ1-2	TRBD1	CASSVTGRYYGYTF	TGCGCCAGCAGTGTGACAGGGCGTTACTATGGCTACACCTTC
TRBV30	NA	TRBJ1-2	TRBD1	CAWRPGRGLARYGYTF	TGTGCCTGGAGACCAGGCAGGGGGCTGGCGCGCTATGGCTACACCTTC
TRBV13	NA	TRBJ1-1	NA	CASSLYKQLNTEAFF	TGTGCCAGCAGCTTATATAAACAGTTAAACACTGAAGCTTTCTTT
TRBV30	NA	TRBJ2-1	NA	CAWNRGTGVRSYNEQFF	TGTGCCTGGAATCGGGGTACGGGAGTTAGGTCCTACAATGAGCAGTTCTTC
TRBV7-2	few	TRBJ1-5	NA	CASSLEATPGFHDQPQHF	TGTGCCAGCAGCTTAGAAGCTACACCCGGGTTCCACGATCAGCCCCAGCATTTT
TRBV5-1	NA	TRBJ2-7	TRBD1	CASSPGTGSLSEQYF	TGCGCCAGCAGCCCCGGGACAGGCTCGCTATCGGAGCAGTACTTC
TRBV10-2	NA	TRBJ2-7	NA	CASRYRDGPYEQYF	TGCGCCAGCAGATACCGGGACGGGCCCTACGAGCAGTACTTC
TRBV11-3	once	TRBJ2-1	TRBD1	CASSRGQGNVDEQFF	TGTGCCAGCAGCCGGGGACAGGGGAACGTTGATGAGCAGTTCTTC
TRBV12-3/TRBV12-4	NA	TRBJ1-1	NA	CASSTMFEAFF	TGTGCCAGCAGCACGATGTTTGAAGCTTTCTTT
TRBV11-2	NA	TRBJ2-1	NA	CASSFVTIDGEQFF	TGTGCCAGCAGCTTCGTGACTATAGATGGTGAGCAGTTCTTC
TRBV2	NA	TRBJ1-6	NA	CASSLSTILSPLHF	TGTGCCAGCAGTCTCTCCACAATTCTTTCACCCCTCCACTTT
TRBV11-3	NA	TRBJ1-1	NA	CASSLTERTEAFF	TGTGCCAGCAGCTTAACAGAAAGGACTGAAGCTTTCTTT
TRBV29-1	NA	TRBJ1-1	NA	CSVVMNTEAFF	TGCAGCGTTGTAATGAACACTGAAGCTTTCTTT
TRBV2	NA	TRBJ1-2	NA	CASSVDRGGGYTF	TGTGCCAGCAGTGTTGATCGGGGAGGAGGCTACACCTTC
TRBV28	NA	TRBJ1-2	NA	CASSLAVLYGYTF	TGTGCCAGCAGTTTAGCGGTCCTCTATGGCTACACCTTC
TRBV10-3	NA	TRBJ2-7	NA	CAISEVGAVDEQYF	TGTGCCATCAGTGAAGTCGGCGCAGTTGACGAGCAGTACTTC